This T cell receptor beta chain was found in a study of regulatory T cells in long-lasting Graves disease. CDR1 LGHNA and CDR2 YSLEER come from the germline V gene. V was pared by 1 base and J by 3 bases, with 8 bases of the junction left unmatched. This CDR3 has 16 residues. The sample's time point: persistent/refractory GD, antithyroid drugs over 5 years with positive TRAb. TCR sequences were obtained from RNA taken from PBMCs. Combining iRepertoire HTBI primers with Arm-PCR of CDR3 regions, the authors built TCR beta libraries. TCRdb recomputed calls from the multiplex PCR reads with MiXCR, one row per CDR3 protein. The data show hundreds of thousands of distinct CDR3 sequences, with under 25% seen just once and roughly 13% held by the top ten.

The specimen comprised peripheral blood mononuclear cells (PBMCs), sampled when the disease was refractory, from a patient treated with antithyroid drugs. The chain carries TRBV4-3 and TRBJ2-7; 8 bases are a match to TRBD1. The TCR comes from a female donor with Graves disease. The CDR3 bases are TGCGCCAGCAGCCAAGGTAGGACAGGGAGAGGCTACGAGCAGTACTTC. This gives the protein CASSQGRTGRGYEQYF.